These 5 T cell receptor beta chains originate from one sample sequenced in a study of cytomegalovirus exposure and HLA in healthy donors. PCR employed 60 Vbeta and 13 Jbeta primers. Using immunoSEQ multiplex PCR, the repertoire was profiled, and TCRdb retains in-frame clones only, with some absent. The sample lists some 160,000 clones; about four fifths were seen once. Material for sequencing was PBMCs. The receptors here all came from a male donor in good health and CMV-seropositive.

The chain employs TRBV2 and TRBJ2-7; 9 positions agree with TRBD2. V lost 9 bases and J lost 3; bases outside the gene matches: 12. This CDR3 is built from 15 residues. Per the germline V gene, CDR1 is SNHLY and CDR2 is FYNNEI. CDR3 DNA: TGTGCCAGGTTGACTTCTAGCGGGATGGTCTACGAGCAGTACTTC. It encodes CARLTSSGMVYEQYF.

This clone has only a few counts. The chain joins TRBV6-6 to TRBJ1-1, with a tentative D call TRBD1 (5 bases). The V end lost 2 bases, the J end lost 1 base, and 5 bases lay between the germline ends. The CDR3 is 13 residues long. CDR1 MNHNY and CDR2 SVGAGI come from the germline V gene (reference sequence). The CDR3 loop reads CASSYGQNTEAFF. The CDR3 DNA sequence: TGTGCCAGCAGTTACGGACAGAACACTGAAGCTTTCTTT.

The CDR3 loop reads CASRTGLQLHEVQYF. In DNA form, the CDR3 reads TGTGCCAGCAGGACGGGACTGCAGCTTCATGAGGTGCAGTATTTT. The rearrangement uses TRBV5-8 and TRBJ2-3; tentatively, D is TRBD2 (6 bases). V was shortened by 5 bases and J by 11 bases, with 24 bases between the two germline ends. CDR1 and CDR2 from the germline V gene are SGHTS and YDEGEE. CDR3 length: 15 residues.

The chain is built from TRBV5-8 and TRBJ2-3; no reliable D call. V shed 3 bases and J shed 7 bases, with 3 bases lying between them. From germline, CDR1 is SGHTS and CDR2 YDEGEE. The CDR3 length is 10 residues. CDR3 sequence (DNA): TGTGCCAGCAGCTCCTATACGCAGTATTTT. It yields the protein CASSSYTQYF. The full variable domain, rest sourced from reference TRBV5-8 and TRBJ2-3, is EAGVTQSPTHLIKTRGQQATLRCSPISGHTSVYWYQQALGLGLQFLLWYDEGEERNRGNFPPRFSGRQFPNYSSELNVNALELEDSALYLCASSSYTQYFGPGTRLTVL.

The chain has TRBV7-2 and TRBJ1-2; 9 bases align to TRBD1. V gave up 4 bases and J gave up 3 bases; unmatched junction bases: 3. The germline CDR1 and CDR2 sequences are SGHTA and FQGNSA. The CDR3 totals 14 residues. CDR3 DNA: TGTGCCAGCAGCTCCGGACAGGGGCACTATGGCTACACCTTC. It is translated as CASSSGQGHYGYTF.